A selection of T cell receptor beta chains follows, all from one sample in a study of immune evolution from preneoplasia to lung adenocarcinoma. TCRdb keeps only in-frame clones here, not all; method: immunoSEQ multiplex PCR. This sample has around 2,400 clones, with 40% found just once. Input material: FFPE adjacent normal lung tissue. The receptors originated from a person aged 55-80 years with lung adenocarcinoma. Both conserved end residues are part of each CDR3. A D gene is named only where the DNA matches it firmly. Some rows mark clone size as missing; the rest say once, few, many or name a class of expanded clone.

d_call j_call v_call clone_size cdr3_aa cdr3_nt
NA TRBJ2-7 TRBV16 few CASSLSGYEQYF TGTGCCAGCAGCCTTAGTGGATACGAGCAGTACTTC
NA TRBJ2-5 TRBV4-3 NA CASSQGHLRWETQYF TGCGCCAGCAGCCAAGGGCACCTCCGCTGGGAGACCCAGTACTTC
NA TRBJ2-5 TRBV7-6 few CASSLQGQIKETQYF TGTGCCAGCAGCCTGCAGGGACAAATAAAAGAGACCCAGTACTTC
NA TRBJ2-1 TRBV5-6 large CASSLGLYYNEQFF TGTGCCAGCAGCTTGGGACTATACTACAATGAGCAGTTCTTC
TRBD1 TRBJ1-1 TRBV27 NA CASSSTGGEGTEAFF TGTGCCAGCAGTTCTACAGGGGGCGAGGGCACTGAAGCTTTCTTT
NA TRBJ1-1 TRBV19 NA CASSWLYRSIEAFF TGTGCCAGTTCTTGGCTTTATCGAAGTATTGAAGCTTTCTTT
NA TRBJ1-2 TRBV6-1 NA CASTQGRGSYGYTF TGTGCCAGCACCCAAGGGCGGGGGTCGTATGGCTACACCTTC
NA TRBJ2-7 TRBV10-3 NA CAIRNRDGPYEQYF TGTGCCATCAGAAACCGGGACGGACCCTACGAGCAGTACTTC
NA TRBJ1-1 TRBV18 large CASLRVNTEAFF TGTGCCAGCTTGAGGGTTAACACTGAAGCTTTCTTT
TRBD2 TRBJ2-5 TRBV9 NA CASSLGLAGGRETQYF TGTGCCAGCAGCTTGGGACTAGCGGGGGGGCGAGAGACCCAGTACTTC
NA TRBJ2-7 TRBV2 NA CASTGTLSYEQYF TGTGCCAGCACAGGGACCTTATCCTACGAGCAGTACTTC
TRBD2 TRBJ2-3 TRBV9 few CASSPGLASSTDTQYF TGTGCCAGCAGCCCCGGACTAGCGTCGAGCACAGATACGCAGTATTTT
NA TRBJ2-7 TRBV6-6 NA CASLGALYEQYF TGTGCCAGTCTGGGGGCGCTCTACGAGCAGTACTTC
NA TRBJ2-2 TRBV5-1 NA CASSLFQGPNTGELFF TGCGCCAGCAGCTTGTTTCAAGGGCCGAACACCGGGGAGCTGTTTTTT
TRBD1 TRBJ1-1 TRBV7-9 NA CASSPWGQGNTEAFF TGTGCCAGCAGCCCGTGGGGACAGGGGAACACTGAAGCTTTCTTT
NA TRBJ1-1 TRBV7-9 NA CAAKLGGTEAFF TGTGCCGCGAAACTGGGGGGCACTGAAGCTTTCTTT
NA TRBJ1-1 TRBV20-1 NA CSARSRAEAFF TGCAGTGCTAGATCTCGGGCTGAAGCTTTCTTT
NA TRBJ2-7 TRBV11-2 NA CASSLGGVAYEQYF TGTGCCAGCAGCTTAGGTGGGGTAGCCTACGAGCAGTACTTC
TRBD2 TRBJ2-2 TRBV30 few CAWSASGSPGTGELFF TGTGCCTGGAGTGCTAGCGGGAGCCCGGGCACCGGGGAGCTGTTTTTT